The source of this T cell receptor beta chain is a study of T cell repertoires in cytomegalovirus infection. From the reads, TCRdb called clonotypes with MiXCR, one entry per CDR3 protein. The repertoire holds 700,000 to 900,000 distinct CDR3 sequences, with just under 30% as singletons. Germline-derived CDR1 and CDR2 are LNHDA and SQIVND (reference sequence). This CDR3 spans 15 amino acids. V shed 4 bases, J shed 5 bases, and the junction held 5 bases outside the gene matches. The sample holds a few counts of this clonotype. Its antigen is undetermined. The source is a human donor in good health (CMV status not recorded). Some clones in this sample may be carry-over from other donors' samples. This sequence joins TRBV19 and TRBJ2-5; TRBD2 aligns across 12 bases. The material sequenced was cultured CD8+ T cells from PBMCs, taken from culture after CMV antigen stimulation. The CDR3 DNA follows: TGTGCCAGTAGTACCACTAGCGGGGGGCTGGAGACCCAGTACTTC. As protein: CASSTTSGGLETQYF.